A selection of T cell receptor beta chains follows, all from one sample in a study of Graves' ophthalmopathy and Graves' hyperthyroidism. Via MiXCR, TCRdb re-called the multiplex PCR reads, giving one row per CDR3 protein. Of more than 300,000 distinct CDR3 sequences in the sample, 15% were seen once. The sample taken for sequencing was peripheral blood. These receptors all come from a woman under 30 with stable Graves' hyperthyroidism. CDR3s include the opening cysteine and the closing phenylalanine or tryptophan. Fields, in order: V gene, J gene, CDR3 protein.

v_gene: TRBV12-3/TRBV12-4
j_gene: TRBJ2-7
CDR3aa: CASSLTGLTYEQYF

v_gene: TRBV20-1
j_gene: TRBJ1-2
CDR3aa: CSARSGTGNYGYTF

v_gene: TRBV27
j_gene: TRBJ2-3
CDR3aa: CASSLSLGEADTQYF

v_gene: TRBV2
j_gene: TRBJ1-1
CDR3aa: CASRIGFPNTEAFF

v_gene: TRBV6-5
j_gene: TRBJ1-2
CDR3aa: CASSYRGPNFYGYTF

v_gene: TRBV27
j_gene: TRBJ2-7
CDR3aa: CASRFQRFYEQYF

v_gene: TRBV12-3/TRBV12-4
j_gene: TRBJ1-2
CDR3aa: CASSLPGTGYGYTF

v_gene: TRBV30
j_gene: TRBJ2-5
CDR3aa: CAWSVQVETQYF

v_gene: TRBV6-1
j_gene: TRBJ2-5
CDR3aa: CASSGAYQETQYF

v_gene: TRBV5-1
j_gene: TRBJ2-7
CDR3aa: CASSSTGTAPYEQYF

v_gene: TRBV18
j_gene: TRBJ1-1
CDR3aa: CASSPPQSRGNTEAFF

v_gene: TRBV6-5
j_gene: TRBJ2-5
CDR3aa: CASSYEGAGETQYF

v_gene: TRBV27
j_gene: TRBJ2-3
CDR3aa: CASSLDGAPTDTQYF

v_gene: TRBV6-2/TRBV6-3
j_gene: TRBJ2-7
CDR3aa: CASSRRAGTGGYEQYF

v_gene: TRBV7-2
j_gene: TRBJ1-2
CDR3aa: CASSFVQGTQKGYTF

v_gene: TRBV4-1
j_gene: TRBJ2-5
CDR3aa: CASSQEPGGARETQYF

v_gene: TRBV12-3/TRBV12-4
j_gene: TRBJ1-1
CDR3aa: CASSLANSRHDNTEAFF